This entry describes one T cell receptor beta chain. Its antigen remains unidentified. This sample was taken from a study of PD-1 blockade in classical Hodgkin lymphoma. Relapse after autologous stem cell transplantation occurred in every patient, and brentuximab vedotin exposure varied. Method: immunoSEQ multiplex PCR; TCRdb's copy keeps in-frame clones and lacks some. The repertoire consists of around 45,000 clones, with approximately 79% occurring once and the leading ten covering 2.5% to 3.5%. Study results and caveats: Why the repertoires differ is still unclear, perhaps disease activity or prior therapy. Relative to healthy donors, newly diagnosed patients reportedly had lower baseline TCR diversity, which was reported as lower still in relapsed/refractory patients. CD4+ TCR diversity climbed significantly by C4D1, unlike CD8+ TCR diversity.

The material sequenced was peripheral blood mononuclear cells (PBMCs), taken before the second cycle of nivolumab. The origin of this receptor is a human donor with classical Hodgkin lymphoma.

CDR3 sequence: CASSLEQGIFYEQYF. The DNA for the CDR3 is TGTGCCAGCAGCTTAGAGCAGGGAATTTTCTACGAGCAGTACTTC. The rearrangement joins TRBV7-8 to TRBJ2-7; TRBD1 might be the D (5 bases). This CDR3 has 15 amino acids. The ends were cut back, 1 base at V and 3 bases at J, with 13 bases in the middle. Germline V gene sequence: CDR1 SGHVS, CDR2 FQNEAQ.